This TCR beta chain was identified during a study of blood T cell repertoires in COVID-19. About the study: COVID-19 samples collected from the United States, Italy and Spain covered acute and convalescent phases.

From germline, CDR1 is LGHNA and CDR2 YNFKEQ. V gave up 4 bases and J gave up 2 bases, with 9 bases separating them. The CDR3 extends over 13 amino acids. The authors' processing: Amplification of reference gene primers provided the estimated nucleated cell counts. Sequenced by immunoSEQ multiplex PCR; TCRdb stores in-frame clones only, minus some. V, J and clone size are those of that table, while D and trimming were read from the DNA. In the table there are under 200,000 clones, about four fifths of which are singletons. Participants came from some 26 US areas, aged roughly 18 to 90 years. In Cohort 3, a recovered donor had either two negative PCRs, clearance, or symptom resolution.

This chain connects TRBV4-2 to TRBJ2-7; tentatively, D is TRBD2 (5 bases). The sample was PBMCs or T cells enriched from blood (not recorded which). This clonotype was sampled from a woman aged 60 to 75 who had recovered from COVID-19. Here the CDR3 DNA reads TGTGCCAGCAGCCCCGGGGTGCCCTACGAGCAGTACTTC. This gives the protein CASSPGVPYEQYF.